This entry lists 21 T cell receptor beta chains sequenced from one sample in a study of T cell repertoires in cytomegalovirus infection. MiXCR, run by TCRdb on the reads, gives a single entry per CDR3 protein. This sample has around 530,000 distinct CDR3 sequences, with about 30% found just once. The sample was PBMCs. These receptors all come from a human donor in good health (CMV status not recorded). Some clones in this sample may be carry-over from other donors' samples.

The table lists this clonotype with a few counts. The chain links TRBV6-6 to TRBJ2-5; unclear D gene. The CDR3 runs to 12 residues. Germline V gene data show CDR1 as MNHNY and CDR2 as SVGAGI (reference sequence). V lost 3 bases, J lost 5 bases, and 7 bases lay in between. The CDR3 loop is CASSYEWETQYF. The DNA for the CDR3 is TGTGCCAGCAGTTATGAGTGGGAGACCCAGTACTTC.

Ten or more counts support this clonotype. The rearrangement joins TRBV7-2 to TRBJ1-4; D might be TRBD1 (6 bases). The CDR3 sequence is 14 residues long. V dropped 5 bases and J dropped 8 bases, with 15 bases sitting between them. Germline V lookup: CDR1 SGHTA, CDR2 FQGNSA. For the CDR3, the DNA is TGTGCCAGCAGCCAACCAGGGGCGGCGGAAAAACTGTTTTTT. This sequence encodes CASSQPGAAEKLFF.

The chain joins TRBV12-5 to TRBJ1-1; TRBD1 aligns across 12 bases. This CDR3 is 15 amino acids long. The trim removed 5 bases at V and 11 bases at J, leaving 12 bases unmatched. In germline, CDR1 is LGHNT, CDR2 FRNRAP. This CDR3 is CASGPGDRGPLGAFF. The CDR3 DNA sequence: TGTGCTAGTGGTCCAGGGGACAGGGGGCCTCTCGGGGCTTTCTTT.

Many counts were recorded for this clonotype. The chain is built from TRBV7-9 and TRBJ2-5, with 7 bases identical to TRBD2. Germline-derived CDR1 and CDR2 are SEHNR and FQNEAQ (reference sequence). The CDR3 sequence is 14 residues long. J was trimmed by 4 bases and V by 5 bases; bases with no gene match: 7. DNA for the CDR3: TGTGCCAGCAGCCCCCCCGGACTAGGAGAGACCCAGTACTTC. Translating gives CASSPPGLGETQYF.

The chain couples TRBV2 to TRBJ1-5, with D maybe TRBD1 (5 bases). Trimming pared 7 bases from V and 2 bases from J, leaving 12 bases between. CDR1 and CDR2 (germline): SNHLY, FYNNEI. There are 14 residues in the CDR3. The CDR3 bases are TGTGCCAGCAAGTGGGGGGAGGGCAATCAGCCCCAGCATTTT. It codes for CASKWGEGNQPQHF.

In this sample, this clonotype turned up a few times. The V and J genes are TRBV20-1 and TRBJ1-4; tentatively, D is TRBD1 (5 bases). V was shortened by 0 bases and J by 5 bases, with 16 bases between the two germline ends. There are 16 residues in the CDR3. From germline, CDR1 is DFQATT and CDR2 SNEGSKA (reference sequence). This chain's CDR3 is CSARDRGDESNEKLFF. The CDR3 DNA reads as TGCAGTGCTAGAGATCGGGGGGACGAGTCGAATGAAAAACTGTTTTTT.

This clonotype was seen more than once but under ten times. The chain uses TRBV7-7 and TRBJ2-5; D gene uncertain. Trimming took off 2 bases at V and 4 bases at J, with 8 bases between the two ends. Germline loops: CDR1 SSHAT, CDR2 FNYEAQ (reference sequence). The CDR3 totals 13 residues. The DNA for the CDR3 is TGTGCCAGCAGCTTAATCCTAGGAGAGACCCAGTACTTC. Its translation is CASSLILGETQYF.

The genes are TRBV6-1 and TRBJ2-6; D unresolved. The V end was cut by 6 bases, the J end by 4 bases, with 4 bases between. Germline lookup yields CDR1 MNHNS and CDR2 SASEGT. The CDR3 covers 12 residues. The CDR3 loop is CASRTGANVLTF. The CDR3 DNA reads TGTGCCAGCAGAACCGGGGCCAACGTCCTGACTTTC.

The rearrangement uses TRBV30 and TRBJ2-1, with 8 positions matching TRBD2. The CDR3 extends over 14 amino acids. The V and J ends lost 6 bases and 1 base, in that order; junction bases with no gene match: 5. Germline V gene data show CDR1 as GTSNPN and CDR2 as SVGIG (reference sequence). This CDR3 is CACTGLASYNEQFF. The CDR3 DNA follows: TGTGCCTGTACTGGACTAGCTTCCTACAATGAGCAGTTCTTC.

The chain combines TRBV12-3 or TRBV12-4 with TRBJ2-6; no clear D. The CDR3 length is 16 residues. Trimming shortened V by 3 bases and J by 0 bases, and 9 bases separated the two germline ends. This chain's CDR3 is CASSFGAFSGANVLTF. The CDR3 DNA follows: TGTGCCAGCAGTTTCGGAGCGTTCTCTGGGGCCAACGTCCTGACTTTC.

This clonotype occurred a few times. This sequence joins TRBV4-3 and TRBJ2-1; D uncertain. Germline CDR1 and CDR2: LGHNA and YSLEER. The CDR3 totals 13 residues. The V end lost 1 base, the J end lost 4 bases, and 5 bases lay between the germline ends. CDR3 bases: TGCGCCAGCAGCCAAGCGGCTTACAATGAGCAGTTCTTC. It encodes CASSQAAYNEQFF.

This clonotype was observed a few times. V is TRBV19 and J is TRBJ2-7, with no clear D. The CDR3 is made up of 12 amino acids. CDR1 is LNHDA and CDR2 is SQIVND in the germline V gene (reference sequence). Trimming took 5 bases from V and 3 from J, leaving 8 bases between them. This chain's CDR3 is CASSGLNYEQYF. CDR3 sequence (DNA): TGTGCCAGTAGTGGGCTTAACTACGAGCAGTACTTC.

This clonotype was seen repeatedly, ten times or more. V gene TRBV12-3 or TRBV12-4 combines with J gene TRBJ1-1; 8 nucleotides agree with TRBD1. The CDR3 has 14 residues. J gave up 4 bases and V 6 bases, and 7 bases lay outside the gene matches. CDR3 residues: CASRTGDPGTEAFF. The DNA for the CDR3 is TGTGCCAGCAGGACAGGGGACCCGGGCACTGAAGCTTTCTTT.

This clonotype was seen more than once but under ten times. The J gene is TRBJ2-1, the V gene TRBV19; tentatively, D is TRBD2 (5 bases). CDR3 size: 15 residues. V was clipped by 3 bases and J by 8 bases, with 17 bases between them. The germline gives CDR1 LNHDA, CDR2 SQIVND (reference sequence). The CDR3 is CASSITSWMPDEQFF. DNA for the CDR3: TGTGCCAGTAGTATTACTAGTTGGATGCCCGATGAGCAGTTCTTC.

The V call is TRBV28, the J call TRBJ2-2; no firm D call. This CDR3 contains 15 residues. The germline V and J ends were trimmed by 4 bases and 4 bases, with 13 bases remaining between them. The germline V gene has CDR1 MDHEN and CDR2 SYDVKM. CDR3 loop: CASSSIDLLTGELFF. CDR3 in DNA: TGTGCCAGCAGTTCTATAGATCTTCTCACCGGGGAGCTGTTTTTT.

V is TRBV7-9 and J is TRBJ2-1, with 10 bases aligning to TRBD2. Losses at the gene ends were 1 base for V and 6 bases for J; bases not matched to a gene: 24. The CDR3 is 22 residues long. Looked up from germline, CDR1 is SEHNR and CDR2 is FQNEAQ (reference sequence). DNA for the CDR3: TGTGCCAGCAGCTTAGACGTGGGTGGGCTAGCGGGAGTATTCTCCCCCTTCAATGAGCAGTTCTTC. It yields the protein CASSLDVGGLAGVFSPFNEQFF.

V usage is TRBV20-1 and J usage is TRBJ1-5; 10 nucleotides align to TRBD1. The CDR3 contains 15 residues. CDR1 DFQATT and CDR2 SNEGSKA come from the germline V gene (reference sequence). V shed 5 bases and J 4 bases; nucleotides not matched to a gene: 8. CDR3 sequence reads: CSAPTGQGLNQPQHF. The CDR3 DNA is TGCAGTGCTCCAACGGGACAGGGGTTGAATCAGCCCCAGCATTTT.

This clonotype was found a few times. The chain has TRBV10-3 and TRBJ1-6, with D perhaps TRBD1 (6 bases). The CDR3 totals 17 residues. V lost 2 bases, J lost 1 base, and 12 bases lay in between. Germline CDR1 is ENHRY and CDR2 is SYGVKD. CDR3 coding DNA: TGTGCCATCAGTGAGGAAGGGGGAGGATCCTATAATTCACCCCTCCACTTT. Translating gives CAISEEGGGSYNSPLHF.

CDR3 DNA: TGTGCCAGCAGCCCAAAGGCCCCGGGACTAGCCGAAAATGAGCAGTTCTTC. It is translated as CASSPKAPGLAENEQFF. The rearrangement joins TRBV7-8 to TRBJ2-1; 9 bases fit TRBD2. Germline V gives CDR1 SGHVS, CDR2 FQNEAQ. The CDR3 length is 17 residues. V shed 5 bases and J 7 bases; nucleotides not matched to a gene: 15.

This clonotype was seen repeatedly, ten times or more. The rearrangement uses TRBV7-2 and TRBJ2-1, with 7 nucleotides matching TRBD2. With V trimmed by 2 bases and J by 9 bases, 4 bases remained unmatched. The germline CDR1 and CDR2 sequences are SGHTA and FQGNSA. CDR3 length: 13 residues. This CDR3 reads CASSLQREGEQFF. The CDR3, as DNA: TGTGCCAGCAGCTTACAGCGGGAAGGTGAGCAGTTCTTC.

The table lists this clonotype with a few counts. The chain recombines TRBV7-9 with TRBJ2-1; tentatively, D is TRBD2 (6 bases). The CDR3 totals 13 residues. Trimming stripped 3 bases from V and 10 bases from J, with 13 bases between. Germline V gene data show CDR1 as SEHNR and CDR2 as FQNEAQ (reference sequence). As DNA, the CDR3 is TGTGCCAGCAGCTTGGGTAGCGGAGGGGAGCAGTTCTTC. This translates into CASSLGSGGEQFF.